This TCR beta chain was captured by sequencing in a study of T-cell reconstitution after alpha-beta-depleted transplantation in children. Unique molecular identifiers were incorporated during preparation of the TCRbeta library. TCRdb passed the PCR reads through MiXCR, listing each CDR3 protein once. The sample has around 960,000 distinct CDR3 sequences, roughly 29% seen once. The CDR3 spans 15 residues. Trimming cost V 2 bases and J 3 bases, with 12 bases left between them. The germline CDR1 and CDR2 sequences are SGHTA and FQGNSA. Study conclusions and caveats: T-cell numbers and diversity one year post-transplant derived largely from freshly generated T cells.

A single count supports this clonotype. The antigen remains unidentified. This sequence originates from a boy under two years old who had a stem cell transplant for SCID, so the T cells may come from the graft donor. The starting material was PBMCs, mostly from graft donor cells, obtained 360 days after TCRalphabeta/CD19-depleted stem cell transplant. The genes are TRBV7-2 and TRBJ2-3; no firm D call. The CDR3 DNA reads TGTGCCAGCAGCTTATCCCCAGGAGTGACAGATACGCAGTATTTT. Its protein is CASSLSPGVTDTQYF.